This entry lists 2 T cell receptor beta chains sequenced from one sample in a study of PD-L1 blockade in urothelial cancer. Time point given: pretreatment peripheral blood. Produced via immunoSEQ multiplex PCR; TCRdb's table is partial and in-frame only. The sample records about 87,000 clones, 80% to 85% being singletons. The sequenced sample was PBMCs, obtained around atezolizumab (anti-PD-L1) treatment. The source is a man aged 60 to 69 with urothelial cancer.

The chain links TRBV28 to TRBJ2-7; TRBD1 might be the D (5 bases). This CDR3 has 14 residues. In germline, CDR1 is MDHEN, CDR2 SYDVKM. Trimming shortened V by 8 bases and J by 0 bases, and 14 bases separated the two germline ends. CDR3: CASGLGRDSYEQYF. The CDR3 DNA follows: TGTGCCAGCGGGCTGGGCAGGGACTCCTACGAGCAGTACTTC.

This chain joins TRBV7-2 and TRBJ1-1; 8 bases are a match to TRBD1. From germline, CDR1 is SGHTA and CDR2 FQGNSA. The CDR3 has 15 residues. Trimming at V came to 5 bases and at J to 0 bases, leaving 5 bases not matched to a gene. In DNA, the CDR3 is TGTGCCAGCAGCCGACAGGGGACATTGAACACTGAAGCTTTCTTT. Amino acid sequence: CASSRQGTLNTEAFF.